Each of the 12 T cell receptor beta chains below was sequenced from the same sample in a study of blood T cell repertoires in COVID-19. Here immunoSEQ multiplex PCR was the method, and the copy in TCRdb shows in-frame clones only, minus some. Of about 370,000 clones listed, roughly 86% are singletons. The sequenced sample was peripheral blood. Receptors originate from a woman between 25 and 40 years old with COVID-19, enrolled during active disease.

Concerning this clone: This specimen includes other DNA sequences encoding the same CDR3. The rearrangement joins TRBV7-2 to TRBJ1-2; 7 nucleotides match TRBD1. This CDR3 has 14 amino acids. Germline lookup yields CDR1 SGHTA and CDR2 FQGNSA. V lost 0 bases to trimming and J lost 4 bases; unmatched junction nucleotides: 2. This CDR3 is CASSLAGQTYGYTF. CDR3 nucleotides: TGTGCCAGCAGCTTAGCGGGACAGACCTATGGCTACACCTTC. The whole variable domain, filled in from reference TRBV7-2 and TRBJ1-2, reads GAGVSQSPSNKVTEKGKDVELRCDPISGHTALYWYRQSLGQGLEFLIYFQGNSAPDKSGLPSDRFSAERTGGSVSTLTIQRTQQEDSAVYLCASSLAGQTYGYTFGSGTRLTVV.

The CDR3 protein is CASSLTETGGTGELFF. CDR3 in DNA: TGCGCCAGCAGCTTGACCGAGACAGGGGGGACCGGGGAGCTGTTTTTT. V and J are TRBV5-1 and TRBJ2-2; 9 bases fit TRBD1. J lost 5 bases, V lost 1 base, and 6 bases had no gene match. The CDR3 runs 16 residues. Germline lookup yields CDR1 SGHRS and CDR2 YFSETQ. The entire variable domain, with the rest obtained from reference TRBV5-1 and TRBJ2-2, is as follows: KAGVTQTPRYLIKTRGQQVTLSCSPISGHRSVSWYQQTPGQGLQFLFEYFSETQRNKGNFPGRFSGRQFSNSRSEMNVSTLELGDSALYLCASSLTETGGTGELFFGEGSRLTVL.

This CDR3 reads CASREGLAGGPGELFF. The CDR3 nucleotides read TGTGCCAGCAGGGAGGGACTAGCGGGAGGGCCCGGGGAGCTGTTTTTT. V gene TRBV11-2 combines with J gene TRBJ2-2; 16 bases are shared with TRBD2. V lost 6 bases to trimming and J lost 6 bases; unmatched junction nucleotides: 4. Germline V gene lookup returns CDR1 SGHAT and CDR2 FQNNGV. The CDR3 covers 16 residues.

The chain is built from TRBV24-1 and TRBJ1-2; 7 bases line up with TRBD1. V shed 3 bases, J shed 6 bases, and the junction held 3 bases outside the gene matches. Germline V gives CDR1 KGHDR, CDR2 SFDVKD. CDR3 length: 13 amino acids. CDR3: CATSDQTGNGYTF. CDR3 bases: TGTGCCACCAGTGATCAGACAGGGAATGGCTACACCTTC.

The genes are TRBV6-5 and TRBJ1-1; TRBD1 might be the D (6 bases). V gave up 0 bases and J gave up 4 bases, with 12 bases separating them. This CDR3 region has 15 residues. CDR1 is MNHEY and CDR2 is SVGAGI in the germline V gene. The CDR3 DNA is TGTGCCAGCAGTTACTCGGGGGCCCCGAGCACTGAAGCTTTCTTT. This sequence encodes CASSYSGAPSTEAFF.

The chain carries TRBV6-5 and TRBJ2-7; tentatively, D is TRBD2 (6 bases). The CDR3 covers 15 residues. Germline lookup yields CDR1 MNHEY and CDR2 SVGAGI. Trimming pared 4 bases from V and 0 bases from J, leaving 13 bases between. The CDR3 spells CASSWGDLSSYEQYF. The CDR3 nucleotides are TGTGCCAGCAGTTGGGGGGACCTGAGCTCCTACGAGCAGTACTTC.

V usage is TRBV23-1 and J usage is TRBJ2-7; 7 bases fit TRBD1. TRBV23-1 is given ORF status, its function remaining uncertain. The V gene end was trimmed by 6 bases and the J gene end by 2 bases; junction bases not matched to a gene: 4. The CDR3 is 13 residues long. The CDR3 is CASSRDRAYEQYF. The CDR3 DNA reads as TGCGCCAGCAGCCGGGACAGAGCCTACGAGCAGTACTTC.

The rearrangement joins TRBV30 to TRBJ1-2, with D perhaps matching TRBD1 (5 bases). Between the trimmed V and J ends, which lost 8 bases and 4 bases, there was a span of 17 bases. Per the germline V gene, CDR1 is GTSNPN and CDR2 is SVGIG (reference sequence). This CDR3 has 13 amino acids. This CDR3 reads CAHSPGRGYGYTF. The CDR3 nucleotides read TGTGCCCACTCCCCAGGGCGGGGCTATGGCTACACCTTC.

V gene TRBV6-2 or TRBV6-3 combines with J gene TRBJ2-1, with 7 bases matching TRBD2. The CDR3 spans 18 residues. Germline values: CDR1 MNHEY, CDR2 SVGEGT. The J segment lost 9 bases and the V segment lost 5 bases, leaving 22 bases of the junction unmatched. CDR3 amino acids: CASSGGDRGDFWFGEQFF. The CDR3 nucleotides read TGTGCCAGCAGTGGGGGGGACCGTGGTGATTTTTGGTTTGGTGAGCAGTTCTTC.

The chain employs TRBV10-3 and TRBJ1-6; 7 positions match TRBD1. This CDR3 region has 16 residues. The germline gives CDR1 ENHRY, CDR2 SYGVKD. With 6 bases clipped from V and 5 bases from J, the junction kept 10 bases outside the gene matches. In DNA form, the CDR3 reads TGTGCCATCAGCATCACAGGGGCTGAGGATAATTCACCCCTCCACTTT. It translates to CAISITGAEDNSPLHF.

This clone was detected once. The rearrangement links TRBV5-4 to TRBJ2-5, with D maybe TRBD2 (5 bases). Trimming removed 4 bases from V and 5 bases from J, with 15 bases in between. The CDR3 extends over 14 amino acids. Per the germline V gene, CDR1 is SGHNT and CDR2 is YYREEE (reference sequence). CDR3 nucleotide sequence: TGTGCCAGCAGCCTTATCGGGGAACTGGAGACCCAGTACTTC. It specifies CASSLIGELETQYF.

The rearrangement links TRBV5-4 to TRBJ2-7; D is possibly TRBD1 (6 bases). Trimming shortened V by 4 bases and J by 0 bases, and 17 bases separated the two germline ends. This CDR3 contains 16 residues. The V gene's germline CDR1 is SGHNT and CDR2 YYREEE (reference sequence). CDR3 amino acids: CASSAQDRLSSYEQYF. The CDR3 DNA follows: TGTGCCAGCAGCGCACAAGACAGGCTTAGCTCCTACGAGCAGTACTTC.